This T cell receptor beta chain was recovered during a study of PD-L1 blockade in urothelial cancer. There are 13 residues in the CDR3. Trimming removed 4 bases from V and 1 base from J, with 8 bases in between. Germline CDR1 is SGDLS and CDR2 is YYNGEE. Using immunoSEQ multiplex PCR, the repertoire was profiled, and TCRdb retains in-frame clones only, with some absent. Found here are under 40,000 clones, about 87% of them singletons; the top ten hold approximately 4%. This chain links TRBV9 with TRBJ1-2; the D is unclear. The sequences come from PBMCs, collected around atezolizumab (anti-PD-L1) treatment. The source of this sequence is a man aged 45 to 65 with urothelial cancer. CDR3 coding DNA: TGTGCCAGCAGCCCCGACTATAACTATGGCTACACCTTC. Protein product: CASSPDYNYGYTF.